The 4 T cell receptor beta chains given below trace back to one sample, sequenced in a study of OX40 agonist ivuxolimab in advanced cancers. Sequenced by immunoSEQ multiplex PCR; TCRdb stores in-frame clones only, minus some. Among 20,000 to 30,000 clones listed, approximately 85% were seen once. The material sequenced was CD4+ or CD8+ T cells sorted from blood, taken in a trial of the OX40 agonist ivuxolimab. Receptor source: an adult with an advanced solid tumor such as melanoma, head and neck, liver or kidney cancer.

This chain links TRBV21-1 with TRBJ2-7; whether TRBD2, the table's D call, matches the DNA was not checked. TRBV21-1 is a known pseudogene. The CDR3 sequence is 15 residues long. Written as DNA, the CDR3 is TGTGCCAGCAGCTATCGACCCACCCGGGTATTCGAGCAGTACTTC. The encoded protein is CASSYRPTRVFEQYF.

The chain employs TRBV5-1 and TRBJ2-7; 7 bases are a match to TRBD1. Germline CDR1 and CDR2: SGHRS and YFSETQ. The CDR3 is 13 residues long. With 3 bases clipped from V and 1 base from J, the junction kept 1 base outside the gene matches. DNA for the CDR3: TGCGCCAGCAGCTCGGGACAGTCCTACGAGCAGTACTTC. Translated, it gives CASSSGQSYEQYF.

The CDR3 region is CASSIGAGGNNEQFF. CDR3 DNA sequence: TGTGCCAGTAGTATTGGGGCGGGAGGAAACAATGAGCAGTTCTTC. The V call is TRBV19, the J call TRBJ2-1; TRBD2 agrees at 8 bases. Germline CDR1 LNHDA, CDR2 SQIVND (reference sequence). Trimming cost V 3 bases and J 5 bases; bases outside gene matches: 6. This CDR3 comprises 15 residues.

This clone was seen just once. The chain recombines TRBV28 with TRBJ2-1; D is uncertain. The CDR3 loop spans 12 amino acids. V shed 7 bases and J shed 8 bases, with 12 bases lying between them. CDR1 is MDHEN, CDR2 SYDVKM, per germline. CDR3 region: CASTHDDHEQFF. The CDR3 nucleotides are TGTGCCAGCACCCACGATGATCATGAGCAGTTCTTC.